The TCR beta chain described here comes from a study of CD4 T cells in relation to SARS-CoV-2 and coronaviruses. A remark on this clone: Its antigen is not identified.

Data came from immunoSEQ multiplex PCR; TCRdb stores just in-frame clones and leaves some out. In the table there are 21,000 or so clones, 75% to 85% of which are singletons. The CDR3 sequence is 13 residues long. The germline CDR1 and CDR2 sequences are LGHDT and YNNKEL (reference sequence). V gave up 7 bases and J gave up 4 bases, with 13 bases separating them. CD4+ T cells from unexposed donors were obtained before the COVID-19 pandemic (2011-2018). Isolation of CD4+ T cells took place after less than 13 days in culture. V gene TRBV3-1 (or the pseudogene TRBV3-2) combines with J gene TRBJ2-5; tentatively, D is TRBD1 or TRBD2 (7 bases each). The sequenced material came from CD4+ T cells from PBMCs, cultured in vitro. This clonotype was obtained from a human donor in good health. The DNA of the CDR3 is TGTGCCAGCACTTCAGGGGGGGTAGAGACCCAGTACTTC. Translation gives CASTSGGVETQYF.